The clone carrying this T cell receptor (beta chain) counts as medium-sized. Its matching antigen is unknown. The read gets to within 3 residues of the CDR3 end, and the germline J gene fills in the rest. The length of the CDR3 is 13 residues. CDR1 and CDR2 (germline): SQVTM, ANQGSEA. V lost 8 bases and J lost 3; bases outside the gene matches: 6. Sequencing was performed with immunoSEQ multiplex PCR; in TCRdb, only in-frame clones are kept and a portion is missing. Recorded here are approximately 30,000 clones, none singletons. The sample is drawn from a study of T cell clonality in common variable immunodeficiency. Whole-study findings and limits: Fewer TCRbeta clones were shared among CVID subjects than controls. In common variable immunodeficiency, TCR beta chains reportedly carried fewer deletions and N-nucleotide insertions.

Sequenced sample: peripheral blood mononuclear cells. The sequence was obtained from a human donor with common variable immunodeficiency. V gene TRBV29-1 combines with J gene TRBJ1-1, with 10 bases lining up with TRBD1. The sequenced part of the CDR3 DNA is TGCAGCATTTCGGGACAGGGGTACACTGAA. It is translated as CSISGQGYTE. The entire CDR3 reads CSISGQGYTEAFF. Filled out from reference TRBV29-1 and TRBJ1-1, the complete variable domain reads SAVISQKPSRDICQRGTSLTIQCQVDSQVTMMFWYRQQPGQSLTLIATANQGSEATYESGFVIDKFPISRPNLTFSTLTVSNMSPEDSSIYLCSISGQGYTEAFFGQGTRLTVV.